The 11 T cell receptor beta chains below come from one sample, sequenced in a study of a mutant IDH1 vaccine in newly diagnosed glioma. Time point of the sample: baseline, week 1 (first vaccination visit). Treatment: pre-vaccination baseline after standard-of-care therapy. TCRdb keeps only in-frame clones here, not all; method: immunoSEQ multiplex PCR. The repertoire includes tens of thousands of clones, around 80% of them detected once, and about 1.7% sits in the top ten. The sequencing used PBMCs, collected from a glioma patient treated with radiotherapy, temozolomide or both. These receptor sequences come from a woman in her forties with glioma.

The gene calls are TRBV7-2 and TRBJ1-3, with D maybe TRBD1 (5 bases). V lost 5 bases, J lost 4 bases, and 21 bases lay in between. Germline V CDR1 and CDR2: SGHTA, FQGNSA. The CDR3 runs 17 residues. This CDR3 is CASSASRVAWSGNTIYF. The CDR3 DNA reads as TGTGCCAGCAGCGCCTCCAGGGTTGCCTGGTCCGGAAACACCATATATTTT.

This rearrangement joins TRBV30 to TRBJ1-2; 8 bases fit TRBD1. The CDR3 totals 15 residues. Germline CDR1 reads GTSNPN; CDR2 reads SVGIG (reference sequence). J gave up 5 bases and V 0 bases, and 8 bases lay outside the gene matches. This chain's CDR3 is CAWSVRAGGGYGYTF. CDR3 coding DNA: TGTGCCTGGAGTGTAAGGGCAGGGGGCGGGTATGGCTACACCTTC.

The chain links TRBV2 to TRBJ1-5, with 9 bases identical to TRBD1. The CDR3 sequence is 14 residues long. V lost 6 bases to trimming and J lost 3 bases; unmatched junction nucleotides: 3. Germline CDR1 is SNHLY and CDR2 is FYNNEI. CDR3 amino acids: CASSRDRVNQPQHF. CDR3 DNA sequence: TGTGCCAGCAGCCGGGACAGGGTCAATCAGCCCCAGCATTTT.

The rearrangement uses TRBV19 and TRBJ1-5; D is unresolved. Looked up from germline, CDR1 is LNHDA and CDR2 is SQIVND (reference sequence). The CDR3 spans 13 residues. Trimming shortened V by 5 bases and J by 5 bases, and 10 bases separated the two germline ends. The CDR3 here is CASSGRLDQPQHF. CDR3 in DNA: TGTGCCAGTAGTGGGCGACTTGATCAGCCCCAGCATTTT. Together with reference TRBV19 and TRBJ1-5, the CDR3 gives the full variable domain: DGGITQSPKYLFRKEGQNVTLSCEQNLNHDAMYWYRQDPGQGLRLIYYSQIVNDFQKGDIAEGYSVSREKKESFPLTVTSAQKNPTAFYLCASSGRLDQPQHFGDGTRLSIL.

The genes are TRBV4-1 and TRBJ1-2; perhaps TRBD1 as D (6 bases). V was trimmed by 3 bases and J by 1 base, leaving 9 bases between them. Germline V CDR1 and CDR2: MGHRA, YSYEKL. The CDR3 runs to 14 residues. As DNA, the CDR3 is TGCGCCAGCAGCCAGGAGGACAGTAACTATGGCTACACCTTC. Translated, it gives CASSQEDSNYGYTF.

This clone has only one observation. CDR3 in amino acids: CASSPRAGPPNYGYTF. The CDR3 bases are TGCGCCAGCAGCCCCAGAGCAGGGCCGCCCAACTATGGCTACACCTTC. This chain joins TRBV5-1 and TRBJ1-2, with D maybe TRBD1 (5 bases). There are 16 residues in the CDR3. The germline V and J ends were trimmed by 4 bases and 2 bases, with 18 bases remaining between them. The germline V gene has CDR1 SGHRS and CDR2 YFSETQ.

This chain connects TRBV5-5 to TRBJ2-1; maybe TRBD2 (6 bases). Trimming removed 6 bases from V and 3 bases from J, with 22 bases in between. There are 17 residues in the CDR3. Germline V gene data show CDR1 as SGHKS and CDR2 as YYEKEE (reference sequence). CDR3: CASTPFAASVIYNEQFF. The DNA for the CDR3 is TGTGCCAGCACCCCCTTCGCGGCTAGCGTAATCTACAATGAGCAGTTCTTC.

V is TRBV7-9 and J is TRBJ2-7; the D gene is possibly TRBD2 (6 bases). Germline-derived CDR1 and CDR2 are SEHNR and FQNEAQ (reference sequence). The CDR3 has 14 amino acids. The CDR3 nucleotides read TGTGCTGCGGGCAGGGACTCACCCCCCTACGAGCAGTACTTC. Amino acids: CAAGRDSPPYEQYF.

This clone was found a few times. This chain uses TRBV10-3 with TRBJ2-3, with TRBD2 matching 7 bases. CDR3 size: 17 residues. Looked up from germline, CDR1 is ENHRY and CDR2 is SYGVKD. Losses at the gene ends were 7 bases for V and 0 bases for J; bases not matched to a gene: 13. CDR3 in amino acids: CAITVEVQRGSTDTQYF. The CDR3 DNA is TGTGCCATCACCGTGGAGGTCCAGCGGGGCAGCACAGATACGCAGTATTTT.

This clone has just a few counts. V usage is TRBV25-1 and J usage is TRBJ1-5; D may be TRBD1 (5 bases). Trimming took off 4 bases at V and 7 bases at J, with 14 bases between the two ends. Germline assignment: CDR1 MGHDK and CDR2 SYGVNS. The CDR3 consists of 14 residues. The CDR3 region is CASSGDEGLQPQHF. The CDR3, as DNA: TGTGCCAGCAGTGGGGATGAGGGGCTCCAGCCCCAGCATTTT.

The chain links TRBV7-8 to TRBJ2-3, with D perhaps TRBD1 or TRBD2 (5 bases each). Germline CDR1 and CDR2: SGHVS and FQNEAQ. The CDR3 covers 15 residues. With 7 bases removed from V and 4 bases from J, the gap between germline ends came to 18 bases. CDR3 in amino acids: CASTRAAGRADTQYF. CDR3 nucleotides: TGTGCCAGCACCAGGGCCGCAGGGAGAGCAGATACGCAGTATTTT.